The clone carrying this T cell receptor (beta chain) was counted once. The antigen remains unidentified. These data come from a study of OX40 agonist ivuxolimab in advanced cancers. As for the study in general: Every 2 weeks, patients received ivuxolimab intravenously, dosed at 0.01 to 10 mg/kg.

The germline V gene has CDR1 MNHEY and CDR2 SVGAGI. The CDR3 is 13 residues long. The V end lost 6 bases, the J end lost 5 bases, and 13 bases lay between the germline ends. Study findings and constraints: Expanded clones tended on average to be more numerous among CD8+ T cells than CD4+. Dosing at 0.1 to 3.0 mg/kg was accompanied by clonal expansion of CD4+ and CD8+ blood T cells by week 6.

Here immunoSEQ multiplex PCR was the method, and the copy in TCRdb shows in-frame clones only, minus some. This sample has some 83,000 clones, with around 84% found just once. The V and J genes are TRBV6-5 and TRBJ1-1; weak D call: TRBD1 (6 bases). Sequencing used CD4+ or CD8+ T cells sorted from blood, obtained in a trial of the OX40 agonist ivuxolimab. The sequence derives from an adult with an advanced solid tumor such as melanoma, head and neck, liver or kidney cancer. The CDR3 protein is CASRRGAETEAFF. For the CDR3, the DNA is TGTGCCAGCAGGCGGGGGGCAGAAACTGAAGCTTTCTTT.